The 9 T cell receptor beta chains given below trace back to one sample, sequenced in a study of PD-1 blockade in classical Hodgkin lymphoma. Regarding time point: cycle 4 day 1 (C4D1), after less than 7 weeks of nivolumab. Relapse was seen in all patients after autologous stem cell transplantation, and brentuximab vedotin exposure was variable. Assay: immunoSEQ multiplex PCR; the TCRdb copy retains only in-frame clones and omits some. The sample has about 64,000 clones, just over 90% seen once. This specimen consisted of peripheral blood mononuclear cells (PBMCs), obtained before the fourth cycle of nivolumab. The receptors here all came from a human donor with classical Hodgkin lymphoma.

The chain links TRBV27 to TRBJ2-3, with TRBD2 matching 8 bases. J was trimmed by 2 bases and V by 3 bases; bases with no gene match: 4. Germline values: CDR1 MNHEY, CDR2 SMNVEV (reference sequence). This CDR3 has 15 residues. CDR3: CASSFGGGLTDTQYF. DNA for the CDR3: TGTGCCAGCAGTTTTGGCGGGGGGCTCACAGATACGCAGTATTTT.

The chain combines TRBV6-6 with TRBJ2-5; tentatively, D is TRBD1 or TRBD2 (5 bases each). V was shortened by 6 bases and J by 4 bases, with 12 bases between the two germline ends. The CDR3 loop spans 13 amino acids. Germline V gene lookup returns CDR1 MNHNY and CDR2 SVGAGI (reference sequence). This CDR3 reads CASRVGTVETQYF. CDR3 sequence (DNA): TGTGCCAGCAGGGTCGGGACGGTAGAGACCCAGTACTTC.

The chain joins TRBV4-1 to TRBJ1-3; D is perhaps TRBD1 (5 bases). The length of the CDR3 is 15 residues. Germline V gene lookup returns CDR1 MGHRA and CDR2 YSYEKL. Trimming took off 3 bases at V and 0 bases at J, with 9 bases between the two ends. CDR3 bases: TGCGCCAGCAGCCATACGACAGACTCTGGAAACACCATATATTTT. The encoded protein is CASSHTTDSGNTIYF.

The rearrangement uses TRBV7-8 and TRBJ2-5, with 7 positions matching TRBD1. The CDR3 has 15 amino acids. The V gene's germline CDR1 is SGHVS and CDR2 FQNEAQ. The V and J ends lost 8 bases and 3 bases, in that order; junction bases with no gene match: 12. In DNA, the CDR3 is TGTGCCAGCGACGGGATGACAGGGTTTGAAGAGACCCAGTACTTC. This translates into CASDGMTGFEETQYF.

V is TRBV11-2 and J is TRBJ1-2; maybe TRBD1 (6 bases). CDR3 length equals 14 residues. V lost 6 bases to trimming and J lost 1 base, with 12 bases between them. Germline CDR1 is SGHAT and CDR2 is FQNNGV. The DNA of the CDR3 is TGTGCCAGCAGAACGCCACAGGGTAACTATGGCTACACCTTC. Its translation is CASRTPQGNYGYTF.

The chain couples TRBV5-1 to TRBJ2-5; D possibly matches TRBD1 or TRBD2 (5 bases each). This CDR3 is 14 amino acids long. Germline V gene data show CDR1 as SGHRS and CDR2 as YFSETQ. V was clipped by 1 base and J by 2 bases, with 9 bases between them. CDR3 sequence reads: CASSLHGAQETQYF. The CDR3 DNA is TGCGCCAGCAGCTTGCACGGGGCTCAAGAGACCCAGTACTTC.

The chain is built from TRBV2 and TRBJ2-1; the match to TRBD2 covers 15 bases. CDR3 length equals 18 residues. The V and J ends lost 7 bases and 0 bases, in that order; junction bases with no gene match: 7. Germline V CDR1 and CDR2: SNHLY, FYNNEI. The CDR3 DNA sequence: TGTGCCAGCAATTTCGGGACTAGCGGGAGGAGCTCCTACAATGAGCAGTTCTTC. Translated: CASNFGTSGRSSYNEQFF.

A single count supports this clone. The genes are TRBV20-1 and TRBJ1-1; 8 nucleotides line up with TRBD1. V dropped 1 base and J dropped 8; count of bases not matched to a gene: 0. Looked up from germline, CDR1 is DFQATT and CDR2 is SNEGSKA (reference sequence). CDR3 length equals 11 residues. The CDR3 DNA reads as TGCAGTGCTAGAGGGACAGGGGAAGCTTTCTTT. It translates to CSARGTGEAFF.

A remark on this clone: Being one base from a much bigger clone, this may be a read error. The V and J genes are TRBV9 and TRBJ1-1; D is unclear. Germline CDR1 and CDR2: SGDLS and YYNGEE. The CDR3 consists of 13 residues. Trimming removed 0 bases at V and 1 base at J, with 4 bases between. This chain's CDR3 is CASSVAQNTEAFF. The CDR3 DNA reads as TGTGCCAGCAGCGTAGCACAGAACACTGAAGCTTTCTTT. Using reference TRBV9 and TRBJ1-1 for the parts outside the CDR3, the full variable domain is DSGVTQTPKHLITATGQRVTLRCSPRSGDLSVYWYQQSLDQGLQFLIQYYNGEERAKGNILERFSAQQFPDLHSELNLSSLELGDSALYFCASSVAQNTEAFFGQGTRLTVV.